One sample yielded the 8 T cell receptor beta chains listed below, sequenced in a study of blood T cell repertoires in COVID-19 (dated by TCRdb to between 2020 and 2021). The protocol used for the library was the immunoSEQ multiplex PCR assay. The table was pulled from immuneACCESS by TCRdb, which kept in-frame rearrangements only. Such tables lose some clones; where checked, under half of the loss comes from unresolved V genes, and the rest has no known cause. The sample table contains about 350,000 clones; only one count was recorded for about 88% of them. Clones ranked in the top ten supply just over 1% of the sample. The sample was PBMCs or T cells enriched from blood (not recorded which). The receptors originated from a young woman who had been exposed to COVID-19.

V is TRBV19 and J is TRBJ1-3; possible D gene TRBD1, 5 bases. From germline, CDR1 is LNHDA and CDR2 SQIVND (reference sequence). V dropped 5 bases and J dropped 3 bases, with 11 bases sitting between them. This CDR3 spans 14 amino acids. The CDR3 sequence: CASSARTFGNTIYF. Here the CDR3 DNA reads TGTGCCAGTAGTGCCCGGACATTTGGAAACACCATATATTTT.

The rearrangement joins TRBV11-2 to TRBJ2-1; TRBD2 matches at 9 bases. The germline gives CDR1 SGHAT, CDR2 FQNNGV. CDR3 size: 17 residues. V trimming: 5 bases; J trimming: 3 bases; junction bases outside the gene matches: 11. The CDR3 DNA is TGTGCCAGCAGCCCAGACCGGGGACTAGCAAACTACAATGAGCAGTTCTTC. It translates to CASSPDRGLANYNEQFF. The entire variable domain, with the rest obtained from reference TRBV11-2 and TRBJ2-1, is as follows: EAGVAQSPRYKIIEKRQSVAFWCNPISGHATLYWYQQILGQGPKLLIQFQNNGVVDDSQLPKDRFSAERLKGVDSTLKIQPAKLEDSAVYLCASSPDRGLANYNEQFFGPGTRLTVL.

This clone was found once. The chain has TRBV23-1 and TRBJ2-7; TRBD1 aligns across 7 bases. TRBV23-1 carries the ORF label, with uncertain function. J was trimmed by 4 bases and V by 0 bases; bases with no gene match: 12. This CDR3 contains 17 residues. The CDR3 sequence: CASSQSRTGSDPYEQYF. CDR3 nucleotides: TGCGCCAGCAGTCAATCCCGGACAGGCTCGGATCCTTACGAGCAGTACTTC.

The chain has TRBV19 and TRBJ1-4; no firm D call. V was clipped by 2 bases and J by 2 bases, with 9 bases between them. This CDR3 is built from 15 residues. Germline CDR1 reads LNHDA; CDR2 reads SQIVND (reference sequence). The CDR3 nucleotides read TGTGCCAGTAGTATACCCCTCCAGACTAATGAAAAACTGTTTTTT. This encodes CASSIPLQTNEKLFF.

The J gene is TRBJ1-2, the V gene TRBV13; a possible D gene is TRBD1 (6 bases). Looked up from germline, CDR1 is PRHDT and CDR2 is FYEKMQ (reference sequence). V was clipped by 11 bases and J by 4 bases, with 23 bases between them. The CDR3 runs to 15 residues. CDR3 DNA: TGTGCCTTGAAGGGCCCACAGGGAAACGCCTATGGCTACACCTTC. Amino acid sequence: CALKGPQGNAYGYTF.

The chain carries TRBV7-9 and TRBJ2-1; perhaps TRBD1 as D (5 bases). The CDR3 loop spans 14 amino acids. Trimming pared 5 bases from V and 4 bases from J, leaving 12 bases between. Germline CDR1 reads SEHNR; CDR2 reads FQNEAQ (reference sequence). Here the CDR3 DNA reads TGTGCCAGCAGCCCCGACAGTTTGTACAATGAGCAGTTCTTC. Translated: CASSPDSLYNEQFF.

The chain uses TRBV28 and TRBJ1-2; D possibly corresponds to TRBD1 (5 bases). The ends were cut back, 2 bases at V and 3 bases at J, with 13 bases in the middle. The CDR3 covers 15 residues. From germline, CDR1 is MDHEN and CDR2 SYDVKM. CDR3 residues: CASSLQGAPHYGYTF. CDR3 DNA sequence: TGTGCCAGCAGTTTACAAGGGGCCCCCCACTATGGCTACACCTTC.

V usage is TRBV28 and J usage is TRBJ1-1; no definite D call. Per the germline V gene, CDR1 is MDHEN and CDR2 is SYDVKM. This CDR3 has 16 amino acids. V was trimmed by 2 bases and J by 1 base, leaving 14 bases between them. The CDR3 loop reads CASSLAQEPRNTEAFF. CDR3 coding DNA: TGTGCCAGCAGTTTAGCGCAGGAACCGAGGAACACTGAAGCTTTCTTT.